This is a list of T cell receptor beta chains from one sample in a study of beta chain features in type 1 diabetes. Profiled with immunoSEQ multiplex PCR; TCRdb holds only in-frame clones, not every one. The sample has 500,000 to 650,000 clones, around 12% seen once. Sequences were obtained from naive CD4+ T cells from blood. The receptors stem from a man aged 30-40 years with type 1 diabetes. Each CDR3 is given with its conserved first and last residue. The D gene is left open where the match is weak. Size tells how often a clone was seen (once, few, many) or the class of an expanded clone, and some rows leave it out.

v_gene	d_gene	abundance	j_gene	CDR3nt	CDR3aa
TRBV14	NA	few	TRBJ2-5	TGTGCCAGCAGCCCGGGGACGGGGGAGACCCAGTACTTC	CASSPGTGETQYF
TRBV18	NA	NA	TRBJ1-5	TGTGCCAGCTCACCACCTCCCGGGGATCAGCCCCAGCATTTT	CASSPPPGDQPQHF
TRBV7-8	NA	few	TRBJ1-2	TGTGCCAGCAGCGACCACAGGGAAAGCTACACCTTC	CASSDHRESYTF
TRBV7-9	NA	few	TRBJ1-1	TGTGCCAGCAGCCCGCCGGGACGGAAGACTGAAGCTTTCTTT	CASSPPGRKTEAFF
TRBV25-1	NA	NA	TRBJ1-4	TGTGCCAGCAGTGAAGGAGGACGGGGTAATGAAAAACTGTTTTTT	CASSEGGRGNEKLFF
TRBV29-1	TRBD2	few	TRBJ2-7	TGCAGCGGGGGACGGGAGGGCTACGAGCAGTACTTC	CSGGREGYEQYF
TRBV7-8	NA	NA	TRBJ1-4	TGTGCCAGCAGCTTACAGGGAGGGGGTGAAAAACTGTTTTTT	CASSLQGGGEKLFF
TRBV10-3	NA	few	TRBJ1-5	TGTGCCATCAGTGAGTCTACTGGGGATCAGCCCCAGCATTTT	CAISESTGDQPQHF
TRBV6-5	NA	few	TRBJ2-2	TGTGCCAGCAGTTCCGACGGCGGGGAGCTGTTTTTT	CASSSDGGELFF
TRBV2	TRBD1	few	TRBJ1-4	TGTGCCAGCAGTGAAGGGGGACAGGGCGGAGAAAAACTGTTTTTT	CASSEGGQGGEKLFF
TRBV10-3	NA	NA	TRBJ2-5	TGTGCCATCCGGGGGAGGGAGACCCAGTACTTC	CAIRGRETQYF
TRBV11-2	TRBD1	NA	TRBJ2-3	TGTGCCAGCAGCTTAAGGACAGGGAGAGGGATGGATACGCAGTATTTT	CASSLRTGRGMDTQYF
TRBV7-2	TRBD1	NA	TRBJ1-2	TGTGCCAGCAGCCCCACAGGGGGCGGCTATGGCTACACCTTC	CASSPTGGGYGYTF